These T cell receptor beta chains were read from a single sample in a study of graft-versus-host responses after intestinal transplantation. Which antigens these TCRs recognize remains unknown. The protocol was immunoSEQ multiplex PCR, while the TCRdb copy is restricted to in-frame clones and leaves out a portion. Among some 86,000 clones, roughly 90% were seen once, and the ten largest hold approximately 0.28%. This sample comprised unstimulated CD4+ T cells sorted from spleen or lymph node cells, obtained before transplant. These TCRs come from a human donor who was the organ donor for an intestinal transplant. Each CDR3 is given with its conserved first and last residue. D genes are given only for firm matches. Clone size appears in some rows only: once, few, many, or a class for an expanded clone.

CASSSPGRTDTDTQYF,TGTGCCAGCAGCTCCCCCGGGAGGACGGACACAGATACGCAGTATTTT,TRBD2,TRBV7-9,NA,TRBJ2-3,16
CASSPPASEKETQYF,TGTGCCAGCAGCCCACCCGCTAGCGAGAAAGAGACCCAGTACTTC,NA,TRBV6-6,NA,TRBJ2-5,15
CASSEQVGELFF,TGTGCCAGCAGTGAACAGGTCGGGGAGCTGTTTTTT,NA,TRBV28,NA,TRBJ2-2,12
CASSQTVYNEQFF,TGTGCCAGCAGCCAGACTGTATACAATGAGCAGTTCTTC,NA,TRBV5-5,NA,TRBJ2-1,13
CASRSEWNTEAFF,TGTGCCAGCAGGTCGGAGTGGAACACTGAAGCTTTCTTT,NA,TRBV2,NA,TRBJ1-1,13
CASSRRRGLNTEAFF,TGTGCCAGCAGCCGAAGGCGGGGTTTGAACACTGAAGCTTTCTTT,NA,TRBV6-1,NA,TRBJ1-1,15
CASSPHSSGWTEAFF,TGTGCCAGCAGCCCCCACTCTTCGGGATGGACTGAAGCTTTCTTT,NA,TRBV7-9,NA,TRBJ1-1,15
CASTDTSGSYEQYF,TGCGCCAGCACCGATACTAGCGGGAGCTACGAGCAGTACTTC,TRBD2,TRBV5-1,once,TRBJ2-7,14
CASSSSQGGAGNTIYF,TGCGCCAGCAGCTCAAGTCAAGGGGGGGCTGGAAACACCATATATTTT,NA,TRBV5-1,NA,TRBJ1-3,16
CASSFRQQGSHNEQFF,TGTGCCAGCAGTTTCCGGCAACAGGGCTCCCACAATGAGCAGTTCTTC,NA,TRBV27,NA,TRBJ2-1,16
CASSEDRARGYTF,TGTGCCAGCAGTGAAGACAGGGCGAGAGGCTACACCTTC,NA,TRBV2,NA,TRBJ1-2,13
CASSRGGDRESIQYF,TGCGCCAGCAGCCGAGGGGGGGACAGGGAAAGCATTCAGTACTTC,TRBD1,TRBV5-1,NA,TRBJ2-4,15
CASSDRGPLHF,TGTGCCAGCTCCGATCGGGGACCCCTCCACTTT,NA,TRBV7-9,NA,TRBJ1-6,11
CASSDLTGGRSGYTF,TGTGCCAGCAGCGATTTGACAGGGGGCCGTAGTGGCTACACCTTC,TRBD1,TRBV28,once,TRBJ1-2,15
CASNSLSGSSYEQYF,TGTGCCAGCAACTCACTGAGTGGGAGCTCCTACGAGCAGTACTTC,NA,TRBV6-5,few,TRBJ2-7,15
CASSPALGIDYGYTF,TGCGCCAGCAGCCCGGCGCTAGGCATCGACTATGGCTACACCTTC,NA,TRBV5-1,once,TRBJ1-2,15
CATRAYRSNTGELFF,TGTGCCACCAGGGCGTACAGGTCGAACACCGGGGAGCTGTTTTTT,NA,TRBV15,NA,TRBJ2-2,15
CASSLRTTNTGELFF,TGTGCCAGCAGCTTGAGGACAACGAACACCGGGGAGCTGTTTTTT,NA,TRBV5-4,NA,TRBJ2-2,15
CASSFRTSGGINEQYF,TGCGCCAGCAGCTTCCGGACTAGCGGGGGCATCAACGAGCAGTACTTC,TRBD2,TRBV4-1,NA,TRBJ2-7,16
CAWSKQLNTEAFF,TGTGCCTGGAGTAAACAGCTGAACACTGAAGCTTTCTTT,NA,TRBV30,NA,TRBJ1-1,13
CASSLTGLAPEWNTGELFF,TGTGCCAGCAGCTTAACGGGACTAGCGCCCGAATGGAACACCGGGGAGCTGTTTTTT,TRBD2,TRBV7-3,NA,TRBJ2-2,19
CASRLDSSTDTQYF,TGTGCCAGCAGACTAGATTCTAGCACAGATACGCAGTATTTT,NA,TRBV6-4,NA,TRBJ2-3,14
CASSEASTNEKLFF,TGCGCCAGCAGCGAGGCGTCAACTAATGAAAAACTGTTTTTT,NA,TRBV5-1,NA,TRBJ1-4,14
CASSPGPQPQHF,TGTGCCAGCTCACCAGGGCCTCAGCCCCAGCATTTT,NA,TRBV18,NA,TRBJ1-5,12
CASSPRGTSSYEQYF,TGTGCCAGCAGCCCGCGCGGGACTAGTTCCTACGAGCAGTACTTC,TRBD2,TRBV6-6,NA,TRBJ2-7,15
CASSPRGEQYF,TGTGCCAGCTCACCACGAGGGGAGCAGTACTTC,NA,TRBV18,NA,TRBJ2-7,11
CASRWLRQGPYANTEAFF,TGTGCCAGCCGGTGGCTTAGACAGGGACCCTACGCGAACACTGAAGCTTTCTTT,TRBD1,TRBV28,NA,TRBJ1-1,18
CASSTGASTQETQYF,TGTGCCAGTAGTACTGGGGCCAGCACCCAAGAGACCCAGTACTTC,NA,TRBV19,NA,TRBJ2-5,15
CASSTAYGYTF,TGTGCCAGCTCGACAGCATATGGCTACACCTTC,NA,TRBV25-1,NA,TRBJ1-2,11
CASSRDSTAYEQYF,TGTGCCAGTAGCAGGGACAGTACTGCCTACGAGCAGTACTTC,TRBD1,TRBV19,NA,TRBJ2-7,14
CASSLHKLSGPGELFF,TGCGCCAGCAGCCTACACAAACTTAGCGGCCCCGGGGAGCTGTTTTTT,NA,TRBV4-1,NA,TRBJ2-2,16
CAWGEGGNYNEQFF,TGTGCCTGGGGGGAGGGCGGGAACTACAATGAGCAGTTCTTC,TRBD2,TRBV30,NA,TRBJ2-1,14
CASRTGTGDQPQHF,TGTGCCAGCAGAACCGGGACAGGGGATCAGCCCCAGCATTTT,TRBD1,TRBV6-1,NA,TRBJ1-5,14
CASKDSLYGYTF,TGTGCCAGCAAGGACAGTCTCTATGGCTACACCTTC,NA,TRBV9,NA,TRBJ1-2,12
CASSHGGTSGYEQYF,TGTGCCAGCAGCCACGGAGGGACTAGCGGGTACGAGCAGTACTTC,TRBD2,TRBV4-2,NA,TRBJ2-7,15
CASSPRLAGGQETQYF,TGTGCCAGCAGCCCCCGGTTAGCGGGAGGTCAAGAGACCCAGTACTTC,TRBD2,TRBV9,NA,TRBJ2-5,16
CASSPPTGGRYEQYF,TGTGCCAGTAGTCCCCCGACAGGGGGTCGCTACGAGCAGTACTTC,TRBD1,TRBV19,NA,TRBJ2-7,15
CASTSPSGSRYNEQFF,TGTGCCAGCACGTCCCCTAGCGGGAGCAGGTACAATGAGCAGTTCTTC,TRBD2,TRBV28,NA,TRBJ2-1,16
CASSPQTGMVETQYF,TGTGCCAGCAGCCCCCAAACAGGGATGGTTGAGACCCAGTACTTC,NA,TRBV5-6,NA,TRBJ2-5,15
CASSATRAGSSYEQYF,TGTGCCAGCAGCGCGACTCGCGCGGGGTCCTCCTACGAGCAGTACTTC,NA,TRBV9,NA,TRBJ2-7,16
CSALRLAGGELFF,TGCAGCGCTTTGAGACTAGCGGGGGGGGAGCTGTTTTTT,TRBD2,TRBV29-1,NA,TRBJ2-2,13
CASSLYPGGTDTQYF,TGTGCCAGCAGCTTATATCCAGGGGGCACAGATACGCAGTATTTT,NA,TRBV11-3,NA,TRBJ2-3,15
CASTEVSVEAFF,TGTGCCAGCACCGAGGTATCAGTTGAAGCTTTCTTT,NA,TRBV6-1,NA,TRBJ1-1,12
CASSRLAGGYEQYF,TGTGCCAGTAGCAGACTAGCGGGAGGCTACGAGCAGTACTTC,TRBD2,TRBV19,NA,TRBJ2-7,14
CASSLLGGGKTQYF,TGTGCCAGCAGCCTCTTGGGTGGGGGGAAGACGCAGTATTTT,NA,TRBV11-2,NA,TRBJ2-3,14
CASSPGQGTDTQYF,TGTGCCAGCAGTCCGGGACAGGGAACAGATACGCAGTATTTT,TRBD1,TRBV25-1,NA,TRBJ2-3,14